A selection of T cell receptor beta chains follows, all from one sample in a study of T cell responses to AZD1222 COVID-19 vaccine. The protocol was immunoSEQ multiplex PCR, while the TCRdb copy is restricted to in-frame clones and leaves out a portion. The sample yields approximately 150,000 clones, around 90% seen once. The sequenced sample was peripheral blood, obtained 28 days after the second AZD1222 dose. Receptor source: an adult who received the AZD1222 COVID-19 vaccine. CDR3s include the opening cysteine and the closing phenylalanine or tryptophan. Fields, in order: V gene, CDR3 protein.

TRBV12-5	CASALDSRGYTF
TRBV18	CASSPRIEANYGYTF
TRBV30	CAWSRTQLTEAFF
TRBV30	CAWSVYEKLFF
TRBV2	CASKMTGGVETQYF
TRBV19	CASSRYTEAFF
TRBV4-3	CASSQQGAGYNSPLHF
TRBV5-6	CASSLYIGETQYF
TRBV28	CASSLRGRGSNQPQHF
TRBV6-2/TRBV6-3	CASSYSGLAGGLYYNEQFF
TRBV15	CATSRTSGAGNNEQFF
TRBV6-4	CASSPISVPNTGELFF
TRBV14	CASSQAFTGLSIYF
TRBV9	CASSRGAQENGSPLHF
TRBV6-5	CASSYYPVGVGYTF
TRBV9	CASSVAASGGINEQFF
TRBV5-6	CASSSSQTPYGYTF
TRBV6-1	CASSEGSGGTDTQYF
TRBV28	CASSQSESPTNRQFF
TRBV28	CASRSGAIYSNQPQHF
TRBV5-1	CASSLQAGQGGYTF
TRBV7-9	CASSLPGSTNEKLFF